Shown below are 28 T cell receptor beta chains from a single sample sequenced in a study of T cell repertoires in cytomegalovirus infection. These TCRs are of unknown antigen specificity. Via MiXCR, TCRdb re-called the reads, giving one row per CDR3 protein. The data contain 30,000 to 40,000 distinct CDR3 sequences, less than 60% of them singletons. Sequencing used CD8+ T cells from cultured PBMCs, obtained from culture after CMV antigen stimulation. The receptors stem from a human donor in good health (CMV status not recorded). Some clones in this sample may be carry-over from other donors' samples.

The chain carries TRBV7-8 and TRBJ1-2, with 8 nucleotides matching TRBD1. Germline V CDR1 and CDR2: SGHVS, FQNEAQ. V was clipped by 4 bases and J by 0 bases; unmatched bases: 4. The CDR3 is made up of 15 amino acids. CDR3 sequence: CASSSRTGTNYGYTF. In nucleotides, the CDR3 is TGTGCCAGCAGCTCTCGGACAGGGACTAACTATGGCTACACCTTC.

The chain couples TRBV11-2 to TRBJ2-5; D is tentatively TRBD1 or TRBD2 (5 bases each). This CDR3 has 14 amino acids. CDR1 and CDR2 (germline): SGHAT, FQNNGV. V gave up 5 bases and J gave up 13 bases, with 23 bases separating them. The CDR3 is CASSARDPFPVVYF. The CDR3 nucleotides read TGTGCCAGCAGCGCTCGGGACCCTTTCCCGGTAGTGTACTTC.

This rearrangement joins TRBV11-2 to TRBJ2-7, with 7 bases identical to TRBD1. The CDR3 consists of 13 residues. Trimming at V came to 3 bases and at J to 7 bases, leaving 6 bases not matched to a gene. CDR1 is SGHAT and CDR2 is FQNNGV in the germline V gene. CDR3 sequence: CASSLGTVREQYF. The DNA of the CDR3 is TGTGCCAGCAGCTTGGGGACAGTTCGGGAGCAGTACTTC.

The genes are TRBV12-3 or TRBV12-4 and TRBJ1-1; 7 nucleotides agree with TRBD1. The CDR3 spans 16 residues. V was pared by 3 bases and J by 4 bases, with 11 bases of the junction left unmatched. CDR3 DNA: TGTGCCAGCAGTTTCTGGGACCGGGGACAGTCCACTGAAGCTTTCTTT. It specifies CASSFWDRGQSTEAFF.

V is TRBV9 and J is TRBJ2-3, with D possibly matching TRBD2 (6 bases). Germline CDR1 is SGDLS and CDR2 is YYNGEE. CDR3 length equals 16 residues. V lost 0 bases, J lost 6 bases, and 17 bases lay in between. This chain's CDR3 is CASSVVAESTRDTQYF. CDR3 sequence (DNA): TGTGCCAGCAGCGTAGTAGCGGAGTCGACTCGGGATACGCAGTATTTT.

This chain links TRBV7-2 with TRBJ2-5, with 11 bases that match TRBD2. CDR3 length: 17 residues. V lost 7 bases, J lost 1 base, and 11 bases stayed unmatched. Germline V gene lookup returns CDR1 SGHTA and CDR2 FQGNSA. In DNA, the CDR3 is TGTGCCAGCACCGCACACCCTACTAGCGGGAGCCAAGAGACCCAGTACTTC. This codes for CASTAHPTSGSQETQYF. Filled out from reference TRBV7-2 and TRBJ2-5, the complete variable domain reads GAGVSQSPSNKVTEKGKDVELRCDPISGHTALYWYRQSLGQGLEFLIYFQGNSAPDKSGLPSDRFSAERTGGSVSTLTIQRTQQEDSAVYLCASTAHPTSGSQETQYFGPGTRLLVL.

This clonotype showed up just a few times. The chain couples TRBV11-2 to TRBJ2-7, with a possible D match to TRBD2 (6 bases). The V and J ends lost 6 bases and 2 bases respectively, with 17 bases between them. In germline, CDR1 is SGHAT, CDR2 FQNNGV. The CDR3 spans 15 residues. The CDR3 nucleotides read TGTGCCAGCAGGCGAACCGGGACTCGCACCTACGAGCAGTACTTC. Translating gives CASRRTGTRTYEQYF.

This chain connects TRBV7-9 to TRBJ2-1; 9 nucleotides agree with TRBD2. The germline V gene encodes CDR1 SEHNR and CDR2 FQNEAQ (reference sequence). V lost 1 base to trimming and J lost 2 bases; unmatched junction nucleotides: 3. The CDR3 runs 16 residues. The CDR3 protein is CASSLGLAVTYNEQFF. In DNA form, the CDR3 reads TGTGCCAGCAGCTTAGGACTAGCGGTAACCTACAATGAGCAGTTCTTC.

V and J are TRBV7-8 and TRBJ2-2; D is ambiguous. Trimming left V 3 bases short and J 2 bases short, with 19 bases between. CDR1 and CDR2 from the germline V gene are SGHVS and FQNEAQ. The CDR3 contains 18 residues. CDR3: CASSFALVSLPNTGELFF. CDR3 nucleotide sequence: TGTGCCAGCAGCTTTGCCCTCGTCTCCTTACCTAACACCGGGGAGCTGTTTTTT.

This sequence joins TRBV12-3 or TRBV12-4 and TRBJ2-1; TRBD2 might be the D (6 bases). The CDR3 extends over 21 amino acids. Trimming shortened V by 2 bases and J by 7 bases, and 33 bases separated the two germline ends. CDR3: CASSLRPGFGHLGRGWNEQFF. The CDR3 nucleotides read TGTGCCAGCAGTTTAAGGCCAGGGTTCGGCCACCTAGGGCGGGGTTGGAATGAGCAGTTCTTC.

The V and J genes are TRBV6-1 and TRBJ2-1, with 7 bases identical to TRBD1. The CDR3 is 15 amino acids. J was trimmed by 4 bases and V by 6 bases; bases with no gene match: 9. Germline CDR1 and CDR2: MNHNS and SASEGT. CDR3: CASSPAGTAYNEQFF. CDR3 DNA sequence: TGTGCCAGCAGCCCCGCCGGGACAGCTTACAATGAGCAGTTCTTC.

The rearrangement joins TRBV7-8 to TRBJ1-1, with 7 nucleotides matching TRBD1. This CDR3 is 15 amino acids long. J lost 8 bases, V lost 4 bases, and 13 bases had no gene match. Germline CDR1 reads SGHVS; CDR2 reads FQNEAQ. The CDR3 protein is CASSSGTEGPGEAFF. Written as DNA, the CDR3 is TGTGCCAGCAGCTCCGGGACAGAGGGGCCTGGGGAAGCTTTCTTT.

This clonotype was seen a few times. The rearrangement links TRBV19 to TRBJ2-5; 7 bases align to TRBD1. The germline V gene has CDR1 LNHDA and CDR2 SQIVND (reference sequence). The ends lost 5 bases at V and 0 bases at J; junction bases unmatched: 9. The CDR3 loop spans 16 amino acids. Written as DNA, the CDR3 is TGTGCCAGTAGTCCCTCGAGGGGGCCCCACCAAGAGACCCAGTACTTC. Protein: CASSPSRGPHQETQYF.

This CDR3 reads CSARDLKAGGNQPQHF. For the CDR3, the DNA is TGCAGTGCTAGAGATCTGAAGGCAGGGGGCAATCAGCCCCAGCATTTT. J is TRBJ1-5 and V is TRBV20-1; TRBD1 might be the D (6 bases). This CDR3 is built from 16 residues. In germline, CDR1 is DFQATT, CDR2 SNEGSKA (reference sequence). The V end was cut by 0 bases, the J end by 2 bases, with 14 bases between.

CDR3 amino acids: CASSFPTSSYEQYF. The CDR3 DNA sequence: TGTGCCAGCAGCTTCCCGACTAGCTCCTACGAGCAGTACTTC. This chain connects TRBV7-9 to TRBJ2-7; D possibly corresponds to TRBD2 (6 bases). V lost 3 bases, J lost 0 bases, and 9 bases lay in between. This CDR3 comprises 14 residues. Per the germline V gene, CDR1 is SEHNR and CDR2 is FQNEAQ (reference sequence). Combining the CDR3 with reference TRBV7-9 and TRBJ2-7 gives the whole variable domain DTGVSQNPRHKITKRGQNVTFRCDPISEHNRLYWYRQTLGQGPEFLTYFQNEAQLEKSRLLSDRFSAERPKGSFSTLEIQRTEQGDSAMYLCASSFPTSSYEQYFGPGTRLTVT.

V and J are TRBV12-5 and TRBJ2-7; possibly TRBD1 or TRBD2 for D (6 bases each). CDR1 and CDR2 (germline): LGHNT, FRNRAP. V dropped 7 bases and J dropped 1 base, with 20 bases sitting between them. The CDR3 runs to 16 residues. This CDR3 reads CASEGPGDRPSYEQYF. The CDR3 DNA follows: TGTGCTAGTGAGGGCCCGGGAGACAGGCCATCCTACGAGCAGTACTTC.

The V and J genes are TRBV9 and TRBJ2-7; 8 bases agree with TRBD1. The CDR3 is 14 residues long. V was clipped by 3 bases and J by 5 bases; unmatched bases: 7. The germline gives CDR1 SGDLS, CDR2 YYNGEE. Here the CDR3 DNA reads TGTGCCAGCAGCGAGACAGGGGCGCAGGACGAGCAGTACTTC. Its protein product is CASSETGAQDEQYF.

This chain links TRBV27 with TRBJ2-4; D might be TRBD1 or TRBD2, each matching 7 bases. The CDR3 runs to 14 residues. Per the germline V gene, CDR1 is MNHEY and CDR2 is SMNVEV (reference sequence). The ends were cut back, 5 bases at V and 8 bases at J, with 16 bases in the middle. The chain's CDR3 is CASSPSGGAHIQYF. DNA of the CDR3: TGTGCCAGCAGTCCCTCAGGGGGGGCTCACATTCAGTACTTC.

The J gene is TRBJ1-5, the V gene TRBV10-3, with TRBD1 matching 7 bases. In germline, CDR1 is ENHRY, CDR2 SYGVKD. Germline trimming cut 11 bases from V and 5 bases from J; bases unmatched to any gene: 15. This CDR3 contains 15 residues. CDR3 coding DNA: TGTGCCTCACGACAGGGCCAATGGCCTGATCAGCCCCAGCATTTT. Encoded protein: CASRQGQWPDQPQHF.

The V gene is TRBV10-3, the J gene TRBJ2-5; 14 bases align to TRBD2. Trimming removed 6 bases from V and 2 bases from J; junction bases left unmatched: 8. The germline gives CDR1 ENHRY, CDR2 SYGVKD. There are 17 residues in the CDR3. CDR3 protein: CAISEGLAGVEQETQYF. The CDR3 DNA reads TGTGCCATCAGCGAGGGACTAGCGGGGGTCGAACAAGAGACCCAGTACTTC.

In this sample, this clonotype turned up a few times. The V gene is TRBV7-8, the J gene TRBJ2-3; D call uncertain. The CDR3 contains 13 residues. Between the trimmed V and J ends, which lost 5 bases and 6 bases, there was a span of 12 bases. Germline values: CDR1 SGHVS, CDR2 FQNEAQ. The CDR3 here is CASSLNLMDTQYF. The CDR3 nucleotides read TGTGCCAGCAGCCTAAACTTGATGGATACGCAGTATTTT.

The chain carries TRBV12-3 or TRBV12-4 and TRBJ1-3; no reliable D call. Trimming took off 5 bases at V and 0 bases at J, with 8 bases between the two ends. The CDR3 sequence is 14 residues long. The CDR3: CASSPIVSGNTIYF. The CDR3 region has the DNA TGTGCCAGCAGTCCCATAGTCTCTGGAAACACCATATATTTT.

J is TRBJ2-1 and V is TRBV7-8, with D uncertain. The V gene lost 1 base and the J gene lost 12 bases, with 10 bases spanning the gap. CDR3 length: 12 amino acids. The germline gives CDR1 SGHVS, CDR2 FQNEAQ. The DNA for the CDR3 is TGTGCCAGCAGCTTAGAAGGGTCGGGGCAGTTCTTC. Translating it yields CASSLEGSGQFF.

This clonotype occurred a few times. The V call is TRBV5-1, the J call TRBJ1-2, with 8 bases fitting TRBD1. The CDR3 consists of 14 residues. The junction had 4 bases not matched to a gene; V was cut back by 3 bases and J by 3 bases. The germline CDR1 and CDR2 sequences are SGHRS and YFSETQ. CDR3 nucleotides: TGCGCCAGCAGCTCCGGGACAGGCTACTATGGCTACACCTTC. It is translated as CASSSGTGYYGYTF.

The V gene is TRBV27, the J gene TRBJ2-7, with a possible D match to TRBD2 (5 bases). There are 15 residues in the CDR3. Trimming stripped 0 bases from V and 0 bases from J, with 9 bases between. Per germline, CDR1 MNHEY and CDR2 SMNVEV (reference sequence). The CDR3 reads CASSLSAGASYEQYF. CDR3 coding DNA: TGTGCCAGCAGTTTATCCGCGGGCGCCTCCTACGAGCAGTACTTC.

This clonotype was seen more than once but under ten times. The chain combines TRBV12-3 or TRBV12-4 with TRBJ2-1; D gene ambiguous. This CDR3 has 12 residues. The V gene lost 2 bases and the J gene lost 9 bases, with 8 bases spanning the gap. This CDR3 reads CASSLWLIEQFF. CDR3 coding DNA: TGTGCCAGCAGTTTATGGCTTATTGAGCAGTTCTTC.

This clonotype was seen only a few times. The chain carries TRBV7-8 and TRBJ2-1, with TRBD2 identical over 11 bases. Per the germline V gene, CDR1 is SGHVS and CDR2 is FQNEAQ. Unmatched junction bases numbered 5, after V lost 7 bases and J lost 9 bases. This CDR3 contains 13 residues. The CDR3 loop reads CASTPGLAVEQFF. The CDR3 region has the DNA TGTGCCAGCACCCCGGGACTAGCGGTTGAGCAGTTCTTC.

The V and J genes are TRBV7-9 and TRBJ1-5; no clear D gene. Deletions cut 5 bases from V and 3 bases from J, with 14 bases between. CDR1 and CDR2 from the germline V gene are SEHNR and FQNEAQ (reference sequence). This CDR3 comprises 15 residues. The CDR3, as DNA: TGTGCCAGCAGCCCAGAGGCAACAGACAATCAGCCCCAGCATTTT. It encodes CASSPEATDNQPQHF.